This T cell receptor (beta chain) comes out of a study of early T cells in non-severe SARS-CoV-2 infection. Study overall: The input, bulk RNA from unsorted whole blood, was sequenced, and chains were unpaired.

One entry per CDR3 protein results from TCRdb running MiXCR on the 5' RACE reads. The table includes 15,000 to 20,000 distinct CDR3 sequences, more than 5.5% detected once. This clonotype is medium-sized. Trimming removed 3 bases at V and 3 bases at J, with 5 bases between. The V gene's germline CDR1 is ENHRY and CDR2 SYGVKD. The CDR3 totals 12 residues. The receptor was derived from an adult who was a healthcare worker with PCR-confirmed SARS-CoV-2 infection or an uninfected control (not recorded which). Specimen: whole blood, collected at baseline. This sequence joins TRBV10-3 and TRBJ2-5; no clear D. The CDR3 bases are TGTGCCATCAGTGAAAGAAAAGAGACCCAGTACTTC. Translating gives CAISERKETQYF.